The source of this T cell receptor beta chain is a study of T cells in Graves' hyperthyroidism and ophthalmopathy. From germline, CDR1 is DFQATT and CDR2 SNEGSKA (reference sequence). V was cut by 2 bases and J by 6 bases, with 6 bases left in between. This CDR3 is built from 11 residues. Study results and limitations: Blood held most thyroid clonotypes expanded above 0.001 frequency.

RNA transcripts provided the source from which TCR beta CDR3 regions were amplified. Researchers ran a first-round RT-PCR on the TCR CDR3 using the HTBI primer set. Each CDR3 protein is one row after TCRdb ran MiXCR on the multiplex PCR reads. The sample has about 360,000 distinct CDR3 sequences; roughly 13% are singletons. This clonotype was detected only a few times. What it binds is unknown. This sequence joins TRBV20-1 and TRBJ2-3; possibly TRBD1 for D (6 bases). The TCR sequence derives from a man aged 30 to 39 with Graves' hyperthyroidism that later progressed to Graves' ophthalmopathy. The material sequenced was blood. The CDR3 DNA is TGCAGTGCTAGACAGGGGGATACGCAGTATTTT. Amino acids: CSARQGDTQYF.